This T cell receptor (beta chain) was obtained from a study of early T cells in non-severe SARS-CoV-2 infection. Whole-study results and caveats: VDJdb matching favored anti-spike CD8 responses, missing private and CD4 specificities.

Germline V gene sequence: CDR1 WNHNN, CDR2 SYGVQD (reference sequence). Trimming left V 6 bases short and J 4 bases short, with 15 bases between. The CDR3 sequence is 14 residues long. Notes on this clonotype: The antigen remains undetermined.

Unique molecular identifiers were affixed to single, distinct cDNA molecules. TCRdb used MiXCR to reprocess the 5' RACE reads, holding one entry per CDR3 protein. Of roughly 75,000 distinct CDR3 sequences in the sample, 15% to 20% are singletons; the top ten hold less than 3.5%. The sequencing sample was made of whole blood. This sequence was found in an adult who was a healthcare worker with PCR-confirmed SARS-CoV-2 infection or an uninfected control (not recorded which). This sequence joins TRBV10-1 and TRBJ2-5, with TRBD2 as a possible D gene (6 bases). CDR3 DNA: TGCGCCAGCAGCCCCGCCGGGAGACGAGAGACCCAGTACTTC. It yields the protein CASSPAGRRETQYF.